This T cell receptor (beta chain) was recorded in a study of cytomegalovirus exposure and HLA in healthy donors. V was cut by 5 bases and J by 10 bases, with 24 bases left in between. This CDR3 is built from 17 residues. The germline gives CDR1 LNHDA, CDR2 SQIVND (reference sequence). Study findings and constraints: Listed as cytomegalovirus-associated were 150 or so TCR beta chains.

In regard to this clone: Its antigen remains unknown.

Both 60 Vbeta primers and 13 Jbeta primers went into the PCR. Libraries were prepared by immunoSEQ multiplex PCR; TCRdb keeps only in-frame clonotypes and omits some of them. In the table there are around 220,000 clones, 70% to 80% of which are singletons. The sample comprised PBMCs. The chain joins TRBV19 to TRBJ1-6, with D uncertain. This receptor was obtained from a woman under 40 in good health and CMV-seronegative. Written as DNA, the CDR3 is TGTGCCAGTAGTCCCCTGGGGAGCAGCCCCCAAGGATCACCCCTCCACTTT. Protein sequence: CASSPLGSSPQGSPLHF.